This TCR beta chain is from a study of beta chain features in type 1 diabetes. Study-wide points: VDJ junctions from type 1 diabetes patients carried fewer insertions and larger deletions. Patients with Type 1 diabetes showed moderately but significantly shorter TCRB CDR3s in all four CD4+ subsets. The naive, central memory and Treg TCRB repertoires looked more alike in patients than they did in healthy donors.

The isolated RNA, all of it, was reverse transcribed, so expressed TCRB transcripts were what got sequenced. Naive, central memory and regulatory T cell samples produced a mean of about 3.5 million reads. Measured with immunoSEQ multiplex PCR; TCRdb has only the in-frame clones, and not every one. The table includes more than 550,000 clones, 11% to 15% detected once. This clone appeared a few times. The antigen is unknown. V lost 1 base to trimming and J lost 12 bases, with 10 bases between them. Germline V CDR1 and CDR2: SGHDN, FVKESK. The CDR3 totals 12 residues. Averaging roughly 120 mL, one heparinised blood draw came from each individual donor.

The sequenced sample consisted of naive CD4+ T cells from blood. The receptor's source is a young man with type 1 diabetes. The V gene is TRBV14, the J gene TRBJ2-1; D is possibly TRBD1 (6 bases). The CDR3 loop is CASSQGGRLQFF. As DNA, the CDR3 is TGTGCCAGCAGCCAAGGGGGGCGCTTGCAGTTCTTC.